The rows below give T cell receptor beta chains drawn from one sample of a study of cytomegalovirus exposure and HLA in healthy donors. Sequencing used immunoSEQ multiplex PCR; TCRdb keeps in-frame clones, though not all of them. Found here are 80,000 to 100,000 clones, around four fifths of them singletons; the top ten hold roughly 7.3%. Sequenced: PBMCs. The receptors originated from a middle-aged man in good health and CMV-seropositive. Each CDR3 is given with its conserved first and last residue. The order of the fields is V gene, J gene, CDR3 protein.

V: TRBV9
J: TRBJ1-6
CDR3: CASSAGNSPLHF

V: TRBV4-2
J: TRBJ1-1
CDR3: CASSRNLNTEAFF

V: TRBV20-1
J: TRBJ1-1
CDR3: CSAGADTEAFF

V: TRBV19
J: TRBJ1-6
CDR3: CASQDTANSPLHF

V: TRBV19
J: TRBJ2-3
CDR3: CASSISKGQGSDTQYF

V: TRBV18
J: TRBJ2-3
CDR3: CASRPTSGGADTQYF

V: TRBV7-7
J: TRBJ2-3
CDR3: CASSLGFTGATSTDTQYF

V: TRBV10-3
J: TRBJ2-1
CDR3: CAIRPTAGEQFF

V: TRBV5-1
J: TRBJ2-7
CDR3: CASSVVGAIPLEQYF

V: TRBV5-1
J: TRBJ2-5
CDR3: CASQSLGGPQETQYF

V: TRBV6-5
J: TRBJ2-2
CDR3: CASSYEGLGNTGELFF

V: TRBV30
J: TRBJ1-6
CDR3: CAYQTGAYNSPLHF

V: TRBV7-9
J: TRBJ1-2
CDR3: CASSLAGGGALLYGYTF

V: TRBV15
J: TRBJ1-3
CDR3: CATSRHASGISGNTIYF

V: TRBV27
J: TRBJ2-1
CDR3: CASSSGLAGGPSYNEQFF

V: TRBV6-1
J: TRBJ1-1
CDR3: CASSEAGGVGNTEAFF

V: TRBV5-1
J: TRBJ2-1
CDR3: CASSTGGDEQFF

V: TRBV27
J: TRBJ2-7
CDR3: CASSLSFGEQYF

V: TRBV5-1
J: TRBJ2-3
CDR3: CASSRLAGGSDTQYF

V: TRBV2
J: TRBJ2-2
CDR3: CASSITSGNTGELFF

V: TRBV7-2
J: TRBJ2-3
CDR3: CASRRTGDTQYF

V: TRBV6-5
J: TRBJ1-2
CDR3: CASRDGDYGYPF

V: TRBV7-2
J: TRBJ2-1
CDR3: CASSLVEAGTGGSGEQFF

V: TRBV19
J: TRBJ1-5
CDR3: CASISRGAGINQPQHF

V: TRBV29-1
J: TRBJ1-2
CDR3: CSAARGTDGYTF

V: TRBV7-9
J: TRBJ1-2
CDR3: CASSLAYPGGYGYPF

V: TRBV6-5
J: TRBJ2-7
CDR3: CASIGRYYEQYF

V: TRBV6-4
J: TRBJ1-1
CDR3: CASSEAQNAFF

V: TRBV7-2
J: TRBJ2-5
CDR3: CASSTSGGASETQYF

V: TRBV6-7
J: TRBJ1-5
CDR3: CASSRTGVLYSNQPQHF

V: TRBV11-2
J: TRBJ2-2
CDR3: CASSSAGFGELFF

V: TRBV5-4
J: TRBJ2-3
CDR3: CASSLRGAVTDTQYF

V: TRBV4-2
J: TRBJ1-1
CDR3: CASSQESQNTEAFF

V: TRBV29-1
J: TRBJ1-1
CDR3: CSGAGWLNTEAFF

V: TRBV27
J: TRBJ1-5
CDR3: CASKQKQGAVQPQHF

V: TRBV7-9
J: TRBJ2-7
CDR3: CASSTYRGPSYEQYF

V: TRBV19
J: TRBJ2-1
CDR3: CASSGAGGLRNNEQFF

V: TRBV10-3
J: TRBJ1-2
CDR3: CASSPDSYYGYTF